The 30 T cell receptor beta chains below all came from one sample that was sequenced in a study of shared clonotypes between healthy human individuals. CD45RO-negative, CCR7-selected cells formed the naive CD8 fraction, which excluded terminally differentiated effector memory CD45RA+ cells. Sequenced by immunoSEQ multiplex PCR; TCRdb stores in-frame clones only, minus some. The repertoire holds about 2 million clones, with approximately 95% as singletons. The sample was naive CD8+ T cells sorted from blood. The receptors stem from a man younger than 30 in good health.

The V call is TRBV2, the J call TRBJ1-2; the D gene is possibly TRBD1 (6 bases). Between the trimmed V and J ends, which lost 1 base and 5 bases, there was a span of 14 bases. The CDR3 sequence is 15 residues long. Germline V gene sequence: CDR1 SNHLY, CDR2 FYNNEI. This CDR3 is CASSEVAGAGYGYTF. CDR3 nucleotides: TGTGCCAGCAGTGAAGTCGCAGGGGCGGGGTATGGCTACACCTTC.

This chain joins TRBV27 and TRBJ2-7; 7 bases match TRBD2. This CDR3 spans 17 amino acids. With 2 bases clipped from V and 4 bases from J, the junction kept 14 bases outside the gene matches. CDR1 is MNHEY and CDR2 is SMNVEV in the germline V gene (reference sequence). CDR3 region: CASSLLPPLAGAYEQYF. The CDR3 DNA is TGTGCCAGCAGTTTACTGCCCCCCTTGGCGGGAGCATACGAGCAGTACTTC.

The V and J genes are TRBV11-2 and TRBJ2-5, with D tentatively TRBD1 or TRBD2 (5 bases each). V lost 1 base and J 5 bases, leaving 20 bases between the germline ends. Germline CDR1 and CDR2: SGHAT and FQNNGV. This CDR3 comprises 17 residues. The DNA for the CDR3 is TGTGCCAGCAGCTTAGGCCTCGGGACGCTATCGACGGAGACCCAGTACTTC. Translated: CASSLGLGTLSTETQYF.

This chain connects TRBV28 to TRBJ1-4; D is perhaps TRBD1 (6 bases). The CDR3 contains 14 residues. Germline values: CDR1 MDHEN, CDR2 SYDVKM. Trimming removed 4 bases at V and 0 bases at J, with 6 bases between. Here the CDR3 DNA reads TGTGCCAGCAGTTACAGGGCAACTAATGAAAAACTGTTTTTT. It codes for CASSYRATNEKLFF. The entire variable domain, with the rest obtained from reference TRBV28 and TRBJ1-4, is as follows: DVKVTQSSRYLVKRTGEKVFLECVQDMDHENMFWYRQDPGLGLRLIYFSYDVKMKEKGDIPEGYSVSREKKERFSLILESASTNQTSMYLCASSYRATNEKLFFGSGTQLSVL.

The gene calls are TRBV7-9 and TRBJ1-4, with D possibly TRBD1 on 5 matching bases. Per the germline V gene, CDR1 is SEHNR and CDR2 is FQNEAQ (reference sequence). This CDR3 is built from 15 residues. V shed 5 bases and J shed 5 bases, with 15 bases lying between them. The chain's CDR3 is CASSPPGPGNEKLFF. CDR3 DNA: TGTGCCAGCAGCCCACCGGGACCCGGGAATGAAAAACTGTTTTTT. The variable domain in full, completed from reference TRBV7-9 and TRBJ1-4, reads DTGVSQNPRHKITKRGQNVTFRCDPISEHNRLYWYRQTLGQGPEFLTYFQNEAQLEKSRLLSDRFSAERPKGSFSTLEIQRTEQGDSAMYLCASSPPGPGNEKLFFGSGTQLSVL.

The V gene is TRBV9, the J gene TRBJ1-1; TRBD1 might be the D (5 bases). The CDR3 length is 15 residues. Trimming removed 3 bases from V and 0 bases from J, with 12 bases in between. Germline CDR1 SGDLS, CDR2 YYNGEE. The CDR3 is CASSAPDILNTEAFF. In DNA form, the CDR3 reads TGTGCCAGCAGCGCCCCGGACATCTTGAACACTGAAGCTTTCTTT.

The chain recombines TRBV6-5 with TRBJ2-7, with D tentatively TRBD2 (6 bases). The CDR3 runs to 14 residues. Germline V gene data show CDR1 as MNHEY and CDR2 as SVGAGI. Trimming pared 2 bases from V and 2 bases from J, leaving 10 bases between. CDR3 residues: CASSYNERAYEQYF. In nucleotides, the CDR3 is TGTGCCAGCAGTTACAACGAGCGGGCCTACGAGCAGTACTTC.

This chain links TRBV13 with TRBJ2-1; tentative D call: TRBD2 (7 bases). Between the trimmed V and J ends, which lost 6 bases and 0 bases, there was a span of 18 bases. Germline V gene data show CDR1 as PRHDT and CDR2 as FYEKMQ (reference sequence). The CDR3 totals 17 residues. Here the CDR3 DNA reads TGTGCCAGCAGTTCCCCGGGGGGCTCCAGCTCCTACAATGAGCAGTTCTTC. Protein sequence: CASSSPGGSSSYNEQFF.

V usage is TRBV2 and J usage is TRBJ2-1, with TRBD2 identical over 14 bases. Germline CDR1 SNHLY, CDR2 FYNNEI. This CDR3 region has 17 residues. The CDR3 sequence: CAYRYGTSGSSYNEQFF. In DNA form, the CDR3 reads TGTGCGTATAGATACGGGACTAGCGGGAGCTCCTACAATGAGCAGTTCTTC.

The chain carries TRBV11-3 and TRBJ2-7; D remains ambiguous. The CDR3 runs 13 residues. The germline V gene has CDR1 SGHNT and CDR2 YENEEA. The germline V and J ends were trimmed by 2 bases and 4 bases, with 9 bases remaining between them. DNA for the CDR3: TGTGCCAGCAGCTTATTCAACGGATACGAGCAGTACTTC. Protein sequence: CASSLFNGYEQYF.

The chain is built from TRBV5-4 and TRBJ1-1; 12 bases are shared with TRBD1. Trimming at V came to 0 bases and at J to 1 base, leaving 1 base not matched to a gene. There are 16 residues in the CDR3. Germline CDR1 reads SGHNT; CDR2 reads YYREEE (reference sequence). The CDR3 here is CASSLGGQGANTEAFF. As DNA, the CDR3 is TGTGCCAGCAGCTTGGGGGGACAGGGGGCGAACACTGAAGCTTTCTTT.

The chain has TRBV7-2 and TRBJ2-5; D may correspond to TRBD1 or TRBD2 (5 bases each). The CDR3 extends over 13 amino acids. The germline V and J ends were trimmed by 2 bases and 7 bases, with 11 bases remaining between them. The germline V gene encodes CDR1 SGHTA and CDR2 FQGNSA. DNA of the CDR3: TGTGCCAGCAGCTTATACGTTGGGGGGACCCAGTACTTC. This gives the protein CASSLYVGGTQYF.

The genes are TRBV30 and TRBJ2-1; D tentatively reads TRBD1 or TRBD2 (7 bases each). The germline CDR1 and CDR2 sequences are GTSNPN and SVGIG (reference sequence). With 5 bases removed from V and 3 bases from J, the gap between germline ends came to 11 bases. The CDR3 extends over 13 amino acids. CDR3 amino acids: CAWAGGGYNEQFF. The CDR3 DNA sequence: TGTGCCTGGGCAGGGGGGGGCTACAATGAGCAGTTCTTC.

The CDR3 DNA reads as TGTGCCAGCAGTCCGAGCGGGGTCCCAATCTATGGCTACACCTTC. It translates to CASSPSGVPIYGYTF. The J gene is TRBJ1-2, the V gene TRBV7-9, with D hard to call. Per germline, CDR1 SEHNR and CDR2 FQNEAQ (reference sequence). Trimming cost V 6 bases and J 4 bases, with 18 bases left between them. CDR3 length: 15 residues.

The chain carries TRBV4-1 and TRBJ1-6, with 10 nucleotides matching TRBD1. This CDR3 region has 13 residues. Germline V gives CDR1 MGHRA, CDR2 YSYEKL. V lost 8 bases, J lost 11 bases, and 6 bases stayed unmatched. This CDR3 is CASGGQGGAPLHF. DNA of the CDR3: TGCGCCAGCGGCGGACAGGGGGGTGCACCCCTCCACTTT.

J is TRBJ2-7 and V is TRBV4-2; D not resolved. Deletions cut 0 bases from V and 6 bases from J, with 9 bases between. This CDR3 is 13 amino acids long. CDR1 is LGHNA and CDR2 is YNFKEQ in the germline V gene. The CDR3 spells CASSQDRVSEQYF. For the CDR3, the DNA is TGTGCCAGCAGCCAAGATAGGGTTAGCGAGCAGTACTTC.

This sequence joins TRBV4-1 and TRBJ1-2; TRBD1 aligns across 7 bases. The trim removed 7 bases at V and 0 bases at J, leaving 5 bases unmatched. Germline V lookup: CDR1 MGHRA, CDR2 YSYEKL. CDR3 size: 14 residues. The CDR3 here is CASTQGGANYGYTF. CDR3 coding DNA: TGCGCCAGCACCCAGGGGGGAGCTAACTATGGCTACACCTTC.

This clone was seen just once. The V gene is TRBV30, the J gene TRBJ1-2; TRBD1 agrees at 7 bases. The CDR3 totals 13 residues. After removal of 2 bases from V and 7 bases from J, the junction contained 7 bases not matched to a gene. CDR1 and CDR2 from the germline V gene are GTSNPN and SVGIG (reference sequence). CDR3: CAWSLTGIGGYTF. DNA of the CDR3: TGTGCCTGGAGTCTGACAGGGATCGGTGGCTACACCTTC.

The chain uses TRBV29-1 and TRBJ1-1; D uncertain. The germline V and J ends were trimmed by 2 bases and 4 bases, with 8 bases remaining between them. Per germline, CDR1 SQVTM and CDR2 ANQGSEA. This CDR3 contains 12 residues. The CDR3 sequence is CSVELGSTEAFF. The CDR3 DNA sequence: TGCAGCGTTGAACTGGGATCCACTGAAGCTTTCTTT.

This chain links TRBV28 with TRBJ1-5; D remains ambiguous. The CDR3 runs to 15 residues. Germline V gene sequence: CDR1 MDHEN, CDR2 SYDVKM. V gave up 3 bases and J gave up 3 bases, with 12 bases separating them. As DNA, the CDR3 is TGTGCCAGCAGTTTTATGCCGGGGTTCAATCAGCCCCAGCATTTT. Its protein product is CASSFMPGFNQPQHF. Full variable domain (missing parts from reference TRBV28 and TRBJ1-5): DVKVTQSSRYLVKRTGEKVFLECVQDMDHENMFWYRQDPGLGLRLIYFSYDVKMKEKGDIPEGYSVSREKKERFSLILESASTNQTSMYLCASSFMPGFNQPQHFGDGTRLSIL.

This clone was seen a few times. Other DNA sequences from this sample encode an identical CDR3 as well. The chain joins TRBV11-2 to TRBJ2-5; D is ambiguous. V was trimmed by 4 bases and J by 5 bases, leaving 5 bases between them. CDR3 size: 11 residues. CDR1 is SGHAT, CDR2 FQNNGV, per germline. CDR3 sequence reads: CASSSLETQYF. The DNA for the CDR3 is TGTGCCAGCAGCTCTCTGGAGACCCAGTACTTC.

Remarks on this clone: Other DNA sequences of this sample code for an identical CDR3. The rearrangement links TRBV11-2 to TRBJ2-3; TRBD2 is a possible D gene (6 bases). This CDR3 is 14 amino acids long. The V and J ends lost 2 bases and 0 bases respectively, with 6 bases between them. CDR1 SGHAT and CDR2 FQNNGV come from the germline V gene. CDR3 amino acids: CASSLSGSTDTQYF. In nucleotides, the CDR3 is TGTGCCAGCAGCTTAAGCGGGAGCACAGATACGCAGTATTTT.

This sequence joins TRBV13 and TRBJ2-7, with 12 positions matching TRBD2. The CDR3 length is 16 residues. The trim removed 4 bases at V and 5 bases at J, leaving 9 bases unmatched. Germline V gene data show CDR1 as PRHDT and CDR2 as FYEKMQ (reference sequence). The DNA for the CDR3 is TGTGCCAGCAGCTCCTCCCTAGCGGGGGGGCTCCACGAGCAGTACTTC. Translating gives CASSSSLAGGLHEQYF.

CDR3 bases: TGTGCCAGCAGCAATACAGGGGTAGGCTATGGCTACACCTTC. Its protein is CASSNTGVGYGYTF. This chain uses TRBV7-9 with TRBJ1-2, with 7 nucleotides matching TRBD1. The CDR3 covers 14 residues. CDR1 is SEHNR and CDR2 is FQNEAQ in the germline V gene (reference sequence). Trimming took 5 bases from V and 4 from J; bases not matched to a gene: 7.

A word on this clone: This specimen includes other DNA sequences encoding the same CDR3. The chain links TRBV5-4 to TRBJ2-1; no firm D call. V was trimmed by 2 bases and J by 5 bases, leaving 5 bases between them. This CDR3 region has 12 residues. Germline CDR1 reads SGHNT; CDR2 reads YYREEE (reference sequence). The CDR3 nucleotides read TGTGCCAGCAGCTTTCTAGACAATGAGCAGTTCTTC. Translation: CASSFLDNEQFF.

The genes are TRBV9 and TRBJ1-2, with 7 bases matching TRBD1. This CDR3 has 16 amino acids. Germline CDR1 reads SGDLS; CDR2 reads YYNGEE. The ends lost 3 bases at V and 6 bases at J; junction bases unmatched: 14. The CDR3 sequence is CASSANPWTGRDGYTF. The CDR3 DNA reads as TGTGCCAGCAGCGCCAACCCTTGGACAGGAAGGGATGGCTACACCTTC. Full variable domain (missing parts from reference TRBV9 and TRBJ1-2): DSGVTQTPKHLITATGQRVTLRCSPRSGDLSVYWYQQSLDQGLQFLIQYYNGEERAKGNILERFSAQQFPDLHSELNLSSLELGDSALYFCASSANPWTGRDGYTFGSGTRLTVV.

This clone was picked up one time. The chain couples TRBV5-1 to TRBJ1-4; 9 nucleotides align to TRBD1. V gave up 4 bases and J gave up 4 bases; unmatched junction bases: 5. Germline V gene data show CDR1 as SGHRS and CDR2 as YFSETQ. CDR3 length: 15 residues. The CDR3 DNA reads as TGCGCCAGCAGCCCACAGGGGGCGGATAATGAAAAACTGTTTTTT. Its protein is CASSPQGADNEKLFF.

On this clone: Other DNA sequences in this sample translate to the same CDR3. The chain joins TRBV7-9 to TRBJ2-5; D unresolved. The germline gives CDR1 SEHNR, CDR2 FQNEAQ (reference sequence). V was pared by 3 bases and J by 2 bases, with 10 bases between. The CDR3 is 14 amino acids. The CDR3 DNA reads TGTGCCAGCAGCTTCGGCGGCCCGCAAGAGACCCAGTACTTC. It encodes CASSFGGPQETQYF.

CDR3 in amino acids: CATSQEGDHTEAFF. In nucleotides, the CDR3 is TGTGCCACCAGCCAAGAGGGGGACCACACTGAAGCTTTCTTT. The rearrangement joins TRBV15 to TRBJ1-1, with D tentatively TRBD1 (6 bases). The CDR3 length is 14 residues. From germline, CDR1 is LNHNV and CDR2 YYDKDF (reference sequence). The V end was cut by 5 bases, the J end by 3 bases, with 13 bases between.

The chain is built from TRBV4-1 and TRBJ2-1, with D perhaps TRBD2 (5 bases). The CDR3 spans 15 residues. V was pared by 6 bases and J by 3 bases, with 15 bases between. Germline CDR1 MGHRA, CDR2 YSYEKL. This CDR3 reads CASRVSESLYNEQFF. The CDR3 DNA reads TGCGCCAGCAGGGTTAGCGAATCTCTCTACAATGAGCAGTTCTTC.